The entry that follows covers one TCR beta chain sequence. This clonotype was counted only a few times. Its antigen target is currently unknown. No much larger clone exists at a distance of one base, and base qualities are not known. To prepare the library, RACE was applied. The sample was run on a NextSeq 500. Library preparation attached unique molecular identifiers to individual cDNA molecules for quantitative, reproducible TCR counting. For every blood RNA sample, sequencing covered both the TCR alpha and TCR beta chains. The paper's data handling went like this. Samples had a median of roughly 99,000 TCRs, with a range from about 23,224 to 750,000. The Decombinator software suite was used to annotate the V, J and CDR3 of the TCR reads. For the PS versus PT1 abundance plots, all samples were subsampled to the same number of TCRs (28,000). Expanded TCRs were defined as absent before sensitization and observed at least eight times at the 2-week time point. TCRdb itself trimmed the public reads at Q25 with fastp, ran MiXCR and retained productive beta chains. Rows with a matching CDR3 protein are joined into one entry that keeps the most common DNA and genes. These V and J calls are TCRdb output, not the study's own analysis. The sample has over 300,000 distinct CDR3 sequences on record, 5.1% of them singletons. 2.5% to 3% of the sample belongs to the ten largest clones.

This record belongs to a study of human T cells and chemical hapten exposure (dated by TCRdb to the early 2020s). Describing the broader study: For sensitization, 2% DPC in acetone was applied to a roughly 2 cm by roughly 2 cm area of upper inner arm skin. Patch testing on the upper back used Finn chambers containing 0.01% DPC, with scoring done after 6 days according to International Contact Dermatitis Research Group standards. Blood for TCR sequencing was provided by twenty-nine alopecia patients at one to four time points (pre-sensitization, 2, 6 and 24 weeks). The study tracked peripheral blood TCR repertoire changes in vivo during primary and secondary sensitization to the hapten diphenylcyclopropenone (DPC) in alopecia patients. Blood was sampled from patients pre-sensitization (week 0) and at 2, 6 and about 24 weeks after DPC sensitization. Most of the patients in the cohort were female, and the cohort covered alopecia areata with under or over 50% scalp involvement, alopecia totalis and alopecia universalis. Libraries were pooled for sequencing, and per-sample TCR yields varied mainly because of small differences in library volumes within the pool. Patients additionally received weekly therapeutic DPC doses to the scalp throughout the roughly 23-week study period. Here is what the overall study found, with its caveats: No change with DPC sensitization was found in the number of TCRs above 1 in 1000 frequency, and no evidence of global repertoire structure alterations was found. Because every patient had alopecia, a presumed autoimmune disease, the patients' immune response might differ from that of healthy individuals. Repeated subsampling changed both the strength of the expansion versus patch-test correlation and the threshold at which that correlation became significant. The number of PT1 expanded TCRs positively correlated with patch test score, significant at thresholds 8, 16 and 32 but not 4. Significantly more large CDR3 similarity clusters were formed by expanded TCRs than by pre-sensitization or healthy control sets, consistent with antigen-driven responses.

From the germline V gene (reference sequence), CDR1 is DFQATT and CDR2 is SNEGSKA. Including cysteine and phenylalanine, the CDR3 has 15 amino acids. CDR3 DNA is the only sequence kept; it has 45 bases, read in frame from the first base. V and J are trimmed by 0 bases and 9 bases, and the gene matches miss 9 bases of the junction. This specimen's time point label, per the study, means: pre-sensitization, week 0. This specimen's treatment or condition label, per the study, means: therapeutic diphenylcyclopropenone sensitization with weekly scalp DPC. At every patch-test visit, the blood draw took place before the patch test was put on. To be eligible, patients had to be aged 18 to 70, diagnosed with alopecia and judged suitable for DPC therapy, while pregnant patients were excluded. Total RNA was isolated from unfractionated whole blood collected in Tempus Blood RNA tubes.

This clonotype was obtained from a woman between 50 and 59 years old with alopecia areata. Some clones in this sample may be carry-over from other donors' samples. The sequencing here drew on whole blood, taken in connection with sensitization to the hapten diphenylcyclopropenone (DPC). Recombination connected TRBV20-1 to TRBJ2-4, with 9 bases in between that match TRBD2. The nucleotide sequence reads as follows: TGCAGTGCTAGAGACCCTGGGACTAGCTTGAGCATTCAGTACTTC. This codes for CSARDPGTSLSIQYF.